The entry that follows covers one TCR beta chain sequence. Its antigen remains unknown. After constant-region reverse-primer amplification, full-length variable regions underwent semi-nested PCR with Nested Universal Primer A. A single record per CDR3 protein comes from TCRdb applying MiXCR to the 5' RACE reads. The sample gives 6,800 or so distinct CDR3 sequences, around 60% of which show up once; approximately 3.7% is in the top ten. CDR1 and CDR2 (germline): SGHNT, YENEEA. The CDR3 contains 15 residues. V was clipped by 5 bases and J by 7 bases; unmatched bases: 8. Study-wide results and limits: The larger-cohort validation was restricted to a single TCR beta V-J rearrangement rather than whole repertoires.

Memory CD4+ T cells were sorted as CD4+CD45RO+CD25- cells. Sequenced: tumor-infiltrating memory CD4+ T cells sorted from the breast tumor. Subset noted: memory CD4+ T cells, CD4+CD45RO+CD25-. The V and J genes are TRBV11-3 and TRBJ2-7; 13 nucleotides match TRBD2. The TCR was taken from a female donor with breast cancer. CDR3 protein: CASSSGLAGVREQYF. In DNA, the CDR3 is TGTGCCAGCAGCAGCGGACTAGCGGGAGTTCGTGAGCAGTACTTC.